This T cell receptor beta chain appears in the sequencing data of a study of blood T cell repertoires in COVID-19. Study summary: The United States, Italy and Spain provided the acute and convalescent COVID-19 samples. T cells, B-cell-depleted T cells, or PBMCs supplied cDNA or gDNA.

Authors' methods: Scientists estimated how many nucleated cells there were by amplifying reference gene primers. TCRdb keeps only in-frame clones here, not all; method: immunoSEQ multiplex PCR. V and J calls and clone size are as listed in that table; D and trimming were resolved from the DNA. The table has some 200,000 clones, around 81% seen once. V shed 6 bases and J shed 3 bases, with 6 bases lying between them. Germline CDR1 is SNHLY and CDR2 is FYNNEI. The CDR3 extends over 11 amino acids. The receptor was derived from a human donor with acute or convalescent COVID-19. The donor label of this sample is uncertain. Material: peripheral blood. The rearrangement uses TRBV2 and TRBJ2-7; D is unresolved. CDR3 coding DNA: TGTGCCAGCAGGGTCAGCTACGAGCAGTACTTC. It yields the protein CASRVSYEQYF. The complete variable domain, with remaining parts taken from reference TRBV2 and TRBJ2-7, reads EPEVTQTPSHQVTQMGQEVILRCVPISNHLYFYWYRQILGQKVEFLVSFYNNEISEKSEIFDDQFSVERPDGSNFTLKIRSTKLEDSAMYFCASRVSYEQYFGPGTRLTVT.